A selection of T cell receptor beta chains follows, all from one sample in a study of T cell responses to AZD1222 COVID-19 vaccine. Using immunoSEQ multiplex PCR, the repertoire was profiled, and TCRdb retains in-frame clones only, with some absent. The table shows 110,000 to 150,000 clones, with under 95% occurring only once. This sample comprised peripheral blood, obtained on day 0 of AZD1222 vaccination. Source of these receptors: an adult in good health. Both conserved end residues are part of each CDR3. D genes are given only for firm matches. The size field is filled for only some rows; it gives once, few, many or a size class.

few	TRBV6-4	14	TRBD2	TRBJ2-3	CASSGLAGADTQYF	TGTGCCAGCAGTGGACTAGCGGGAGCAGATACGCAGTATTTT
NA	TRBV27	14	NA	TRBJ2-7	CASSRQESSYEQYF	TGTGCCAGCAGCAGACAAGAGAGCTCCTACGAGCAGTACTTC
NA	TRBV7-9	12	NA	TRBJ1-1	CASSLVTGEAFF	TGTGCCAGCAGCTTAGTCACTGGTGAAGCTTTCTTT
NA	TRBV6-2/TRBV6-3	14	NA	TRBJ1-1	CASSKQGWWTEAFF	TGTGCCAGCAGTAAACAGGGATGGTGGACTGAAGCTTTCTTT
NA	TRBV19	13	NA	TRBJ1-1	CASRYRVDTEAFF	TGTGCCAGTAGATACAGGGTTGACACTGAAGCTTTCTTT
NA	TRBV4-3	18	TRBD2	TRBJ2-1	CARRRPQREGQVTNEQFF	TGCGCCCGCCGCCGCCCCCAGCGGGAGGGCCAAGTAACGAATGAGCAGTTCTTC
NA	TRBV15	14	NA	TRBJ1-5	CATKRGNSNQPQHF	TGTGCCACCAAACGGGGAAATAGCAATCAGCCCCAGCATTTT
NA	TRBV25-1	13	NA	TRBJ1-1	CASFDPWDTEAFF	TGTGCCAGCTTTGACCCGTGGGACACTGAAGCTTTCTTT
NA	TRBV4-1	16	NA	TRBJ2-2	CASSPKFGGNTGELFF	TGCGCCAGCAGCCCGAAATTCGGTGGGAACACCGGGGAGCTGTTTTTT
NA	TRBV7-9	13	NA	TRBJ1-2	CASSFIGDYGYTF	TGTGCCAGCAGCTTTATAGGGGACTATGGCTACACCTTC
NA	TRBV25-1	14	NA	TRBJ2-1	CASSPRDNERKQFF	TGTGCCAGCAGTCCCCGAGATAATGAGAGGAAGCAGTTCTTC
NA	TRBV27	13	NA	TRBJ1-1	CASSLPGARWSFF	TGTGCCAGCAGTTTACCTGGCGCCCGTTGGTCTTTCTTT
NA	TRBV27	16	TRBD2	TRBJ2-7	CASSAPGLAGLDEQYF	TGTGCCAGCAGTGCCCCGGGACTAGCGGGACTCGACGAGCAGTACTTC
NA	TRBV18	14	NA	TRBJ2-2	CASSQMDRTRELFF	TGTGCCAGCTCACAGATGGATCGTACCCGGGAGCTGTTTTTT
NA	TRBV19	13	NA	TRBJ1-5	CASSIQERGPQHF	TGTGCCAGTAGTATTCAGGAAAGGGGGCCCCAGCATTTT
NA	TRBV6-2/TRBV6-3	13	NA	TRBJ2-1	CASSLQGINEQFF	TGTGCCAGCAGTCTTCAGGGTATCAATGAGCAGTTCTTC
NA	TRBV6-2/TRBV6-3	14	NA	TRBJ1-1	CASSYSLGNTEAFF	TGTGCCAGCAGTTACTCCTTGGGAAACACTGAAGCTTTCTTT
NA	TRBV4-1	14	NA	TRBJ2-2	CASSPEGNTGELFF	TGCGCCAGCAGCCCCGAGGGGAACACCGGGGAGCTGTTTTTT
NA	TRBV28	16	TRBD1	TRBJ1-4	CASSLGQEGLGEKLFF	TGTGCCAGCAGTTTGGGACAGGAGGGGTTGGGTGAAAAACTGTTTTTT
NA	TRBV11-1	15	NA	TRBJ1-1	CASSLEFSVMGEAFF	TGTGCCAGCAGCTTAGAGTTCTCGGTGATGGGTGAAGCTTTCTTT
few	TRBV4-2	16	NA	TRBJ2-7	CASSQVTGGKAYEQYF	TGTGCCAGCAGCCAAGTCACGGGTGGTAAGGCCTACGAGCAGTACTTC
NA	TRBV6-2/TRBV6-3	17	TRBD2	TRBJ2-2	CASSYEYSGKDTGELFF	TGTGCCAGCAGTTACGAATATAGCGGGAAGGACACCGGGGAGCTGTTTTTT
NA	TRBV7-2	14	NA	TRBJ2-3	CASSLVRDTDTQYF	TGTGCCAGCAGCTTAGTGCGGGACACGGATACGCAGTATTTT
NA	TRBV6-5	12	NA	TRBJ2-3	CASRDRDYTQYF	TGTGCCAGCAGGGATAGGGATTATACGCAGTATTTT
NA	TRBV30	14	NA	TRBJ1-5	CAWGQRYSNQPQHF	TGTGCCTGGGGACAACGATATAGCAATCAGCCCCAGCATTTT
NA	TRBV28	15	NA	TRBJ2-2	CASSLIGQNTGELFF	TGTGCCAGCAGTTTGATAGGACAGAACACCGGGGAGCTGTTTTTT